This T cell receptor (beta chain) was profiled in a study of T cell changes during pregnancy in multiple sclerosis. Libraries were prepared by immunoSEQ multiplex PCR; TCRdb keeps only in-frame clonotypes and omits some of them. The sample lists 30,000 to 40,000 clones, roughly nine tenths seen once, with 0.45% to 0.55% in the top ten. This clonotype originated in a female donor in good health, enrolled as a control in a pregnancy study. Sequenced material: CD4+ T cells from peripheral blood mononuclear cells, taken in the first trimester of pregnancy.

In nucleotides, the CDR3 is TGTGCCAGCTCACCGGGACAGGGGACATATGGCTACACCTTC. Protein sequence: CASSPGQGTYGYTF. The V and J genes are TRBV18 and TRBJ1-2, with 10 nucleotides matching TRBD1. Trimming cost V 3 bases and J 5 bases; bases outside gene matches: 3. The CDR3 totals 14 residues. CDR1 is KGHSH and CDR2 is LQKENI in the germline V gene.